Listed below are T cell receptor beta chains from one sample, sequenced in a study of stem cell transplantation in POMP-related autoinflammatory disease. Clones were read by immunoSEQ multiplex PCR, and TCRdb kept only the in-frame ones, dropping some. The sample includes thousands of clones, around four fifths of them seen just once. Material: a CXCR5-defined cell subset from PBMCs. These receptors were collected from a human donor in good health. Each CDR3 is given with its conserved first and last residue. The order of the fields is V gene, clone size, J gene, D gene, CDR3 protein, CDR3 DNA. The D gene is left open where the match is weak. Clone size is given for some rows only: seen once, a few or many times, or a class if the clone is expanded.

>TRBV7-9|.|TRBJ2-5|.
CASSLVGGPKETQYF
TGTGCCAGCAGCTTAGTGGGGGGTCCCAAGGAGACCCAGTACTTC
>TRBV6-1|.|TRBJ2-1|.
CASRIVGSTYNEQFF
TGTGCCAGCAGGATAGTAGGGTCCACTTACAATGAGCAGTTCTTC
>TRBV9|.|TRBJ1-1|.
CASSPPRAEAFF
TGTGCCAGCAGCCCTCCCCGGGCTGAAGCTTTCTTT
>TRBV30|.|TRBJ1-5|TRBD1
CAWSRQGYQPQHF
TGTGCCTGGAGTAGACAGGGGTATCAGCCCCAGCATTTT
>TRBV29-1|few|TRBJ1-1|TRBD1
CSVQGGTEAFF
TGCAGCGTTCAGGGGGGCACTGAAGCTTTCTTT
>TRBV6-1|few|TRBJ1-5|TRBD1
CASGDRSSQPQHF
TGTGCCAGCGGGGACAGGAGCTCTCAGCCCCAGCATTTT
>TRBV9|.|TRBJ2-2|TRBD2
CASSVGLAGGPGELFF
TGTGCCAGCAGCGTAGGACTAGCGGGGGGGCCCGGGGAGCTGTTTTTT
>TRBV10-3|.|TRBJ2-2|.
CAISAGLTLTGELFF
TGTGCCATCAGTGCGGGCCTAACCCTCACAGGGGAGCTGTTTTTT
>TRBV6-5|.|TRBJ2-5|TRBD2
CASRLAGGETQYF
TGTGCCAGCCGGCTAGCGGGGGGGGAGACCCAGTACTTC
>TRBV9|.|TRBJ2-5|.
CASSANSAETQYF
TGTGCCAGCAGCGCCAACAGTGCAGAGACCCAGTACTTC
>TRBV10-3|.|TRBJ2-2|.
CATGGAGELFF
TGTGCCACCGGGGGTGCCGGGGAGCTGTTTTTT
>TRBV5-3|.|TRBJ2-5|.
CARSPPGTVQETQYF
TGTGCCAGAAGCCCGCCAGGAACCGTCCAAGAGACCCAGTACTTC
>TRBV28|few|TRBJ1-2|.
CASRLPKGYTF
TGTGCCAGCAGGCTCCCGAAGGGCTACACCTTC
>TRBV10-3|.|TRBJ1-6|.
CAISERQPNSPLHF
TGTGCCATCAGTGAGCGACAGCCAAATTCACCCCTCCACTTT
>TRBV27|.|TRBJ2-5|.
CASRDTGSGRETQYF
TGTGCCAGCAGGGATACAGGCTCGGGGAGGGAGACCCAGTACTTC
>TRBV5-1|.|TRBJ2-7|TRBD2
CASSSQAGVGEQYF
TGCGCCAGCAGCTCTCAAGCGGGGGTCGGCGAGCAGTACTTC
>TRBV23-1|once|TRBJ1-4|.
CASSQCVGGEVGTNEKLFF
TGCGCCAGCAGTCAATGTGTAGGTGGGGAGGTTGGAACTAATGAAAAACTGTTTTTT
>TRBV7-9|once|TRBJ1-5|TRBD1
CASSLGTGENQPQHF
TGTGCCAGCAGCTTAGGTACAGGGGAGAATCAGCCCCAGCATTTT
>TRBV19|few|TRBJ2-2|TRBD2
CASTFGLARRTGELFF
TGTGCCAGTACCTTTGGACTAGCCCGTCGGACCGGGGAGCTGTTTTTT
>TRBV23-1|.|TRBJ1-5|TRBD1
CASSPPDRAINSNQPQHF
TGCGCCAGCAGCCCACCCGACAGGGCTATTAATAGCAATCAGCCCCAGCATTTT
>TRBV18|few|TRBJ1-1|.
CASSPGQGGLMNTEAFF
TGTGCCAGCTCACCGGGGCAGGGCGGGTTGATGAACACTGAAGCTTTCTTT
>TRBV2|few|TRBJ2-2|TRBD2
CASASGGGELFF
TGTGCCAGCGCTAGCGGCGGCGGGGAGCTGTTTTTT
>TRBV27|.|TRBJ2-5|.
CASRPTGQETQYF
TGTGCCAGCAGGCCCACGGGACAAGAGACCCAGTACTTC
>TRBV5-1|.|TRBJ1-5|.
CASSLGAVGWPQHF
TGCGCCAGCAGCTTGGGGGCCGTAGGGTGGCCCCAGCATTTT
>TRBV7-6|.|TRBJ2-5|.
CASSLAGSSIQETQYF
TGTGCCAGCAGCTTAGCGGGGAGCTCGATACAAGAGACCCAGTACTTC
>TRBV2|.|TRBJ1-1|TRBD1
CASSGTGGGNTEAFF
TGTGCCAGCAGTGGGACAGGGGGAGGGAACACTGAAGCTTTCTTT
>TRBV6-5|.|TRBJ1-4|.
CASGLLEKLFF
TGTGCCAGCGGCCTTTTAGAAAAACTGTTTTTT
>TRBV13|.|TRBJ2-7|TRBD1
CASRRSPGQGADEQYF
TGTGCCAGCAGGAGATCCCCGGGACAGGGGGCGGACGAGCAGTACTTC
>TRBV5-4|.|TRBJ2-7|.
CASSLEKRYEQYF
TGTGCCAGCAGCTTGGAGAAGCGCTACGAGCAGTACTTC
>TRBV18|.|TRBJ2-5|.
CASSPGLQETQYF
TGTGCCAGCTCACCGGGATTGCAAGAGACCCAGTACTTC
>TRBV2|.|TRBJ1-4|.
CASMREREKLFF
TGTGCCAGCATGCGGGAACGTGAAAAACTGTTTTTT
>TRBV7-9|.|TRBJ2-2|.
CASRPSGAHTGELFF
TGTGCCAGCAGACCCTCCGGGGCTCACACCGGGGAGCTGTTTTTT
>TRBV5-1|.|TRBJ1-1|.
CASSSPGGLVNTEAFF
TGCGCCAGCAGCTCCCCTGGGGGGCTTGTGAACACTGAAGCTTTCTTT
>TRBV9|few|TRBJ2-2|.
CASSPTLRGPANTGELFF
TGTGCCAGCAGCCCGACCTTGAGGGGTCCGGCGAACACCGGGGAGCTGTTTTTT
>TRBV19|.|TRBJ2-5|.
CASSISVRGETQYF
TGTGCCAGTAGTATAAGCGTACGGGGAGAGACCCAGTACTTC
>TRBV19|.|TRBJ1-3|.
CASSNRGTFGNTIYF
TGTGCCAGTAGCAACCGCGGGACATTTGGAAACACCATATATTTT
>TRBV30|.|TRBJ1-2|TRBD1
CAWSQRTGRGYTF
TGTGCCTGGAGTCAGCGGACAGGCCGAGGCTATACCTTC